This TCR beta chain appears in the sequencing data of a study of CD8 T cells in ankylosing spondylitis. General study findings and limits: It appeared that ankylosing spondylitis blood was characterized by a TCR beta motif of fewer than 10 highly homologous variants. Matched ankylosing spondylitis synovial fluid reportedly contained a significantly enriched population of disease-linked clones.

This clonotype was seen repeatedly, ten times or more. Its cognate antigen is unknown. This CDR3 comprises 11 residues. CDR1 and CDR2 from the germline V gene are DFQATT and SNEGSKA (reference sequence). Trimming removed 2 bases from V and 7 bases from J, with 8 bases in between. Generation of TCR beta libraries employed quantitative 5'-RACE incorporating molecular barcodes. Each CDR3 protein gets one entry after TCRdb re-called the 5' RACE reads with MiXCR. The sample consists of more than 100,000 distinct CDR3 sequences, 11% of them appearing once. The receptor's source is a female donor with ankylosing spondylitis or in good health (not recorded which). The sequencing sample was made of blood, either unsorted or a sorted T cell fraction (not recorded which). The chain is built from TRBV20-1 and TRBJ1-1; D is unresolved. The CDR3 region has the DNA TGCAGTGCTAGATCGGCGGATGAAGCTTTCTTT. The encoded protein is CSARSADEAFF.